This TCR beta chain derives from a study of shared clonotypes between healthy human individuals. Across the whole study: CD4 naive and CD4 memory each took three plates per donor, while CD8 naive took two and CD8 memory one.

Profiled with immunoSEQ multiplex PCR; TCRdb holds only in-frame clones, not every one. Here the sample spans 760,000 or so clones, about 96% being singletons. In the naive CD8 group, cells lacked CD45RO and were positively selected for CCR7, so terminally differentiated effector memory CD45RA+ cells were left out. The CDR3 totals 11 residues. CDR1 and CDR2 from the germline V gene are SGHAT and FQNNGV. V was clipped by 5 bases and J by 10 bases, with 9 bases between them. The source material was naive CD8+ T cells sorted from blood. The V call is TRBV11-2, the J call TRBJ2-1; no definite D call. This receptor was identified in a man aged 30 to 45 in good health. As DNA, the CDR3 is TGTGCCAGCAGCGGTAGGGTCGAGCAGTTCTTC. Its protein product is CASSGRVEQFF.